The clone carrying this T cell receptor (beta chain) was detected only a few times. Its antigen is unknown. These data come from a study of T-cell memory formation after mild COVID-19. Germline V gene lookup returns CDR1 SGHAT and CDR2 FQNNGV. This CDR3 contains 18 residues. V was clipped by 0 bases and J by 7 bases; unmatched bases: 14. TCRdb analysed the 5' RACE reads with MiXCR anew, one entry per CDR3 protein. The sample includes 400,000 to 500,000 distinct CDR3 sequences, roughly 20% of them seen just once. Study-wide results and limits: The authors did not confirm SARS-CoV-2 specificity of second-wave clones peaking day 37. CD4/CD8 balance characterized clones contracting day 15 to 85, and CD4+ skew characterized later expanders. Chiefly within CM and EM were the contracting CD4+ clones; CD8+ ones were within EMRA.

This TCR was sampled from an adult woman who had mild COVID-19 (a few samples of this study predate the infection). Cell type and time point are not known. The rearrangement links TRBV11-2 to TRBJ2-3; 9 positions agree with TRBD2. The sample consisted of PBMCs or a T cell subset sorted from them (not recorded which). CDR3 sequence (DNA): TGTGCCAGCAGCTTAGACGGAATGGGTAGCGGGAGTTACCATACGCAGTATTTT. The encoded protein is CASSLDGMGSGSYHTQYF.